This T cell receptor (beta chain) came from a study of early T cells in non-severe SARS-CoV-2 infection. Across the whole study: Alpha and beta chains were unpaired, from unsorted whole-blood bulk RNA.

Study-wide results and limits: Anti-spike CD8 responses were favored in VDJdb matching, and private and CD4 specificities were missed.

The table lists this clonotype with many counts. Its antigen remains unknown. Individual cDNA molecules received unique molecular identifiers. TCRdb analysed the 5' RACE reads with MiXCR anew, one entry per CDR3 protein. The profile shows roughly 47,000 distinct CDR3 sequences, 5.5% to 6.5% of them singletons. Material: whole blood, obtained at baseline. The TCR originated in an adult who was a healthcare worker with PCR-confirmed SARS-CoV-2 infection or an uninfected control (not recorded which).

CDR3 sequence (DNA): TGTGCCTGGACCGTTGGGAATCAGCCCCAGCATTTT. Its protein product is CAWTVGNQPQHF. This chain joins TRBV30 and TRBJ1-5, with D unresolved. CDR3 length: 12 residues. CDR1 is GTSNPN, CDR2 SVGIG, per germline (reference sequence). Trimming cost V 4 bases and J 4 bases, with 8 bases left between them. Using reference TRBV30 and TRBJ1-5 for the parts outside the CDR3, the full variable domain is SQTIHQWPATLVQPVGSPLSLECTVEGTSNPNLYWYRQAAGRGLQLLFYSVGIGQISSEVPQNLSASRPQDRQFILSSKKLLLSDSGFYLCAWTVGNQPQHFGDGTRLSIL.